The rows below give T cell receptor beta chains drawn from one sample of a study of neurological immune-mediated disorders. TCRdb processed the 5' RACE reads anew with MiXCR; each CDR3 protein has one entry. Here the sample spans about 30,000 distinct CDR3 sequences, approximately 5.2% being singletons. Sequenced: CD4+ T cells from blood. The receptors originated from a woman in her 50s in good health. The CDR3 runs from the conserved cysteine through the conserved F or W. D genes are given only for firm matches. The size entry gives once, few or many counts, or a class when the clone is expanded.

CASSPGKQRINQPQHF	TGTGCCAGCAGCCCTGGAAAGCAGAGAATCAATCAGCCCCAGCATTTT	-	TRBV7-2	many	TRBJ1-5
CATSDLQGQPVGINEQFF	TGTGCCACCAGTGATTTGCAAGGACAGCCAGTTGGGATCAATGAGCAGTTCTTC	-	TRBV24-1	medium-sized	TRBJ2-1
CASSPLDGRAANEQFF	TGTGCCAGCAGTCCCCTGGACGGGAGGGCCGCCAATGAGCAGTTCTTC	TRBD2	TRBV6-5	many	TRBJ2-1
CSARDLGRGRDNQPQHF	TGCAGTGCTAGAGATCTGGGCAGGGGACGGGACAATCAGCCCCAGCATTTT	-	TRBV20-1	many	TRBJ1-5
CASSPSAGGRTNSPLHF	TGTGCCAGCAGCCCGAGTGCCGGGGGGCGCACGAATTCACCCCTCCACTTT	-	TRBV7-9	many	TRBJ1-6
CSAEGRRSYEQYF	TGCAGCGCCGAAGGTAGGCGCTCCTACGAGCAGTACTTC	-	TRBV29-1	many	TRBJ2-7
CASSFPQGAGGNTIYF	TGTGCCAGCAGTTTCCCGCAGGGGGCAGGTGGAAACACCATATATTTT	TRBD1	TRBV28	many	TRBJ1-3
CASSVTGFGRETQYF	TGTGCCAGCAGTGTGACAGGGTTTGGACGGGAGACCCAGTACTTC	TRBD1	TRBV12-3/TRBV12-4	many	TRBJ2-5
CSARTQTGELFF	TGCAGTGCTCGGACCCAAACCGGGGAGCTGTTTTTT	-	TRBV20-1	many	TRBJ2-2
CASSSLDTQTQYF	TGCGCCAGCAGCTCCCTGGACACGCAGACTCAGTACTTC	-	TRBV5-1	many	TRBJ2-4